The 30 T cell receptor beta chains below come from one sample, sequenced in a study of T cell repertoires in aging, cancer and after chemotherapy. Multiplex touch-down PCR with TRB-A/B primers amplified rearranged V-D-J TRB sequences. TCRdb used MiXCR to reprocess the multiplex PCR reads, holding one entry per CDR3 protein. The sample holds 1,300 or so distinct CDR3 sequences; over 25% are singletons and the top ten take 11%. Amplification of TCR beta used genomic DNA extracted from peripheral blood. The source material was blood. The receptors were gathered from a human donor with a solid tumor.

As concerns this clonotype: A much larger clone is a single base away; this may be a read error. The chain links TRBV6-5 to TRBJ1-6; 7 bases align to TRBD1. Germline V gene data show CDR1 as MNHEY and CDR2 as SVGAGI. The CDR3 has 15 residues. The CDR3 nucleotides are TGTGCCAGCAGGCCTCCTACAGGGGATAATTTACCCCTCCACTTT. Residues: CASRPPTGDNLPLHF.

This clonotype was seen only a few times. The CDR3 DNA is TGCAGTGCTCACAGGGTGGATAATTCACCCCTCCACTTT. Encoded protein: CSAHRVDNSPLHF. The chain uses TRBV20-1 and TRBJ1-6, with D perhaps TRBD1 (6 bases). The CDR3 covers 13 residues. The germline V gene encodes CDR1 DFQATT and CDR2 SNEGSKA (reference sequence). Trimming took 5 bases from V and 5 from J, leaving 10 bases between them.

This clonotype counts as large. The chain recombines TRBV6-5 with TRBJ2-7, with D unclear. Germline loops: CDR1 MNHEY, CDR2 SVGAGI. The CDR3 consists of 16 residues. Trimming cost V 2 bases and J 0 bases, with 14 bases left between them. For the CDR3, the DNA is TGTGCCAGCAGTTACCGCGAGGAGCAGGACTCCTACGAGCAGTACTTC. It yields the protein CASSYREEQDSYEQYF.

Judged by abundance, this clonotype is large. The chain joins TRBV15 to TRBJ1-2; D is ambiguous. Trimming removed 0 bases at V and 0 bases at J, with 5 bases between. CDR1 LNHNV and CDR2 YYDKDF come from the germline V gene (reference sequence). CDR3 length: 14 amino acids. The CDR3 protein is CATSRDRTNYGYTF. CDR3 bases: TGTGCCACCAGCAGAGATCGTACTAACTATGGCTACACCTTC.

In this sample, this clonotype turned up a few times. The chain uses TRBV20-1 and TRBJ1-6; no clear D gene. The CDR3 runs 16 residues. V dropped 0 bases and J dropped 8 bases, with 17 bases sitting between them. Germline lookup yields CDR1 DFQATT and CDR2 SNEGSKA (reference sequence). The CDR3 protein is CSARDHNLLRDSPLHF. The CDR3 nucleotides read TGCAGTGCTAGAGATCATAACCTACTTCGGGATTCACCCCTCCACTTT.

V and J are TRBV20-1 and TRBJ2-7, with D possibly matching TRBD2 (5 bases). The germline CDR1 and CDR2 sequences are DFQATT and SNEGSKA (reference sequence). Deletions cut 0 bases from V and 3 bases from J, with 12 bases between. The CDR3 covers 14 residues. The CDR3 sequence: CSARDRDRCYEQYF. The CDR3 DNA reads TGCAGTGCTAGAGATCGGGATAGGTGCTACGAGCAGTACTTC.

The V and J genes are TRBV5-1 and TRBJ1-4; a weak D match, TRBD1 (5 bases). CDR1 and CDR2 from the germline V gene are SGHRS and YFSETQ. The CDR3 is 14 amino acids. V was shortened by 2 bases and J by 7 bases, with 12 bases between the two germline ends. CDR3 in amino acids: CASSLRGEGEKLFF. The CDR3 coding sequence is TGCGCCAGCAGCTTAAGGGGTGAAGGTGAAAAACTGTTTTTT.

By share, this clonotype ranks as large. V and J are TRBV6-5 and TRBJ2-7, with 9 nucleotides matching TRBD1. V gave up 2 bases and J gave up 2 bases; unmatched junction bases: 16. In germline, CDR1 is MNHEY, CDR2 SVGAGI. The CDR3 is 19 amino acids. CDR3 nucleotide sequence: TGTGCCAGCAGTTACGCCACAGGGGGCCTCGGACGAACCACCTACGAGCAGTACTTC. It is translated as CASSYATGGLGRTTYEQYF.

V is TRBV18 and J is TRBJ1-3; no definite D call. The CDR3 has 13 amino acids. CDR1 is KGHSH and CDR2 is LQKENI in the germline V gene. Between the trimmed V and J ends, which lost 3 bases and 8 bases, there was a span of 11 bases. The CDR3 bases are TGTGCCAGCTCACCGGGCGGGGTGGACACCATATATTTT. It is translated as CASSPGGVDTIYF.

This rearrangement joins TRBV5-5 to TRBJ2-7, with 9 bases matching TRBD2. Germline V gene lookup returns CDR1 SGHKS and CDR2 YYEKEE (reference sequence). There are 16 residues in the CDR3. Trimming took 0 bases from V and 2 from J; bases not matched to a gene: 6. The CDR3 sequence: CASSLGGAGGPYEQYF. DNA for the CDR3: TGTGCCAGCAGCTTGGGGGGCGCGGGAGGGCCCTACGAGCAGTACTTC.

This clonotype was recorded only once. This may be a read error, as it is one base from a much larger clone. This rearrangement joins TRBV7-2 to TRBJ2-1; perhaps TRBD2 as D (5 bases). The CDR3 runs to 15 residues. Germline V gene sequence: CDR1 SGHTA, CDR2 FQGNSA. The CDR3 loop reads CASRPLGLENNKQFF. CDR3 nucleotide sequence: TGTGCCAGCAGGCCACTAGGGTTGGAGAACAATAAGCAGTTCTTC.

This clonotype is large. The CDR3 loop is CSAQGVGGDYEQYF. CDR3 coding DNA: TGCAGCGCCCAAGGGGTAGGCGGGGACTACGAGCAGTACTTC. V is TRBV29-1 and J is TRBJ2-7, with a tentative D call TRBD2 (6 bases). This CDR3 comprises 14 residues. Per germline, CDR1 SQVTM and CDR2 ANQGSEA. The V gene lost 7 bases and the J gene lost 3 bases, with 19 bases spanning the gap.

This clonotype was found a few times. This rearrangement joins TRBV20-1 to TRBJ2-7, with D perhaps TRBD2 (6 bases). Germline assignment: CDR1 DFQATT and CDR2 SNEGSKA (reference sequence). This CDR3 contains 11 residues. Trimming removed 0 bases at V and 6 bases at J, with 6 bases between. The CDR3 spells CSAREGGEQYF. The CDR3 DNA reads as TGCAGTGCTAGAGAGGGAGGCGAGCAGTACTTC.

About this clonotype itself: The junction differs from germline at one of its ends, possibly a read error. The J gene is TRBJ2-7, the V gene TRBV5-6, with a weak D call TRBD1 (5 bases). This CDR3 contains 14 residues. Germline values: CDR1 SGHDT, CDR2 YYEEEE. CDR3 sequence reads: CASSHTGTSYEQYF. The CDR3 DNA reads TGCGCCAGCAGCCATACAGGAACCTCCTACGAGCAGTACTTC.

A few counts support this clonotype. The chain carries TRBV28 and TRBJ2-2; D remains ambiguous. The ends were cut back, 5 bases at V and 0 bases at J, with 4 bases in the middle. Germline V CDR1 and CDR2: MDHEN, SYDVKM. The CDR3 covers 13 residues. The CDR3 reads CASSGTNTGELFF. DNA of the CDR3: TGTGCCAGCAGTGGTACGAACACCGGGGAGCTGTTTTTT.

In its sample, this clonotype was seen a few times. The V and J genes are TRBV6-2 or TRBV6-3 and TRBJ1-4, with 8 bases aligning to TRBD1. The CDR3 covers 14 residues. CDR1 is MNHEY, CDR2 SVGEGT, per germline. V trimming: 2 bases; J trimming: 12 bases; junction bases outside the gene matches: 8. CDR3 residues: CASSYGALQGELFF. CDR3 nucleotides: TGTGCCAGCAGTTACGGGGCTCTACAGGGGGAACTGTTTTTT.

The chain links TRBV18 to TRBJ2-3, with 8 bases fitting TRBD1. This CDR3 region has 16 residues. The germline V gene has CDR1 KGHSH and CDR2 LQKENI. V trimming: 1 base; J trimming: 0 bases; junction bases outside the gene matches: 3. CDR3 DNA sequence: TGTGCCAGCTCACCACGGAGGACAGGGAGCACAGATACGCAGTATTTT. This sequence encodes CASSPRRTGSTDTQYF. The whole variable domain, filled in from reference TRBV18 and TRBJ2-3, reads NAGVMQNPRHLVRRRGQEARLRCSPMKGHSHVYWYRQLPEEGLKFMVYLQKENIIDESGMPKERFSAEFPKEGPSILRIQQVVRGDSAAYFCASSPRRTGSTDTQYFGPGTRLTVL.

This clonotype occurred a few times. The chain employs TRBV6-5 and TRBJ2-2; 7 nucleotides align to TRBD1. The J segment lost 3 bases and the V segment lost 6 bases, leaving 10 bases of the junction unmatched. The CDR3 runs to 16 residues. The germline V gene encodes CDR1 MNHEY and CDR2 SVGAGI. The CDR3 reads CASRPQTGIYTGELFF. For the CDR3, the DNA is TGTGCCAGCAGACCCCAGACAGGGATATACACCGGGGAGCTGTTTTTT.

In this sample, this clonotype turned up a few times. The chain couples TRBV5-1 to TRBJ1-2; D is perhaps TRBD1 (5 bases). Germline V gene sequence: CDR1 SGHRS, CDR2 YFSETQ. V shed 4 bases and J shed 8 bases, with 18 bases lying between them. CDR3 length equals 14 residues. CDR3 region: CASSLGDGRRGYTF. The CDR3 DNA sequence: TGCGCCAGCAGCCTTGGGGACGGGCGGCGGGGCTACACCTTC.

This clonotype has just a few counts. V is TRBV20-1 and J is TRBJ2-1; TRBD2 aligns across 11 bases. The CDR3 is made up of 16 amino acids. The germline CDR1 and CDR2 sequences are DFQATT and SNEGSKA (reference sequence). V lost 3 bases, J lost 3 bases, and 7 bases stayed unmatched. This chain's CDR3 is CSASPRSGRGYNEQFF. The CDR3 coding sequence is TGCAGTGCTAGCCCTCGTAGCGGGAGGGGCTACAATGAGCAGTTCTTC.

This clonotype was seen more than once but under ten times. The chain is built from TRBV6-2 or TRBV6-3 and TRBJ2-6; unclear D gene. The germline V gene encodes CDR1 MNHEY and CDR2 SVGEGT. This CDR3 is 12 amino acids long. Deletions cut 8 bases from V and 2 bases from J, with 4 bases between. DNA of the CDR3: TGTGCCAGCGGAGCTGGGGCCAACGTCCTGACTTTC. Amino acids: CASGAGANVLTF.

This clonotype has only a few counts. This sequence joins TRBV20-1 and TRBJ1-6, with 7 bases lining up with TRBD1. Looked up from germline, CDR1 is DFQATT and CDR2 is SNEGSKA (reference sequence). The junction had 3 bases not matched to a gene; V was cut back by 4 bases and J by 6 bases. This CDR3 has 13 residues. This CDR3 is CSAMGQPNSPLHF. The CDR3, as DNA: TGCAGTGCTATGGGACAGCCTAATTCACCCCTCCACTTT.

The genes are TRBV5-5 and TRBJ2-7, with D perhaps TRBD1 or TRBD2 (5 bases each). This CDR3 is 15 amino acids long. Germline V gene lookup returns CDR1 SGHKS and CDR2 YYEKEE (reference sequence). V dropped 4 bases and J dropped 4 bases, with 18 bases sitting between them. The CDR3, as DNA: TGTGCCAGCAGCCCGGGGCCTCAAAGGGCTTACGAGCAGTACTTC. It specifies CASSPGPQRAYEQYF.

In the case of this clonotype: It may be a read error: a sequence one base away is much more abundant. This CDR3 fails to terminate in the conserved phenylalanine or tryptophan, so it likely reflects a read error. CDR3 loop: CASSLDTGSYEQYL. The DNA for the CDR3 is TGTGCCAGCAGCTTAGACACGGGGTCCTACGAGCAGTACTTA. The chain carries TRBV7-2 and TRBJ2-7; possibly TRBD2 for D (5 bases). Germline V lookup: CDR1 SGHTA, CDR2 FQGNSA. Deletions cut 1 base from V and 1 base from J, with 8 bases between. This CDR3 has 14 residues.

The CDR3: CASSPRGGRFNYGYTF. CDR3 nucleotide sequence: TGTGCCAGCAGTCCTAGGGGGGGGCGTTTTAACTATGGCTACACCTTC. This chain connects TRBV12-3 or TRBV12-4 to TRBJ1-2; TRBD1 is a possible D gene (6 bases). The V end was cut by 5 bases, the J end by 1 base, with 17 bases between. CDR3 size: 16 residues.

The V gene is TRBV6-5, the J gene TRBJ2-3, with 9 bases matching TRBD2. Germline V gene sequence: CDR1 MNHEY, CDR2 SVGAGI. The CDR3 runs to 14 residues. Germline trimming cut 5 bases from V and 4 bases from J; bases unmatched to any gene: 4. For the CDR3, the DNA is TGTGCCAGCAGTAGCGGGGGGTTGGCAGATACGCAGTATTTT. It is translated as CASSSGGLADTQYF.

The genes are TRBV6-2 or TRBV6-3 and TRBJ2-6; tentatively, D is TRBD1 (5 bases). Trimming shortened V by 7 bases and J by 0 bases, and 16 bases separated the two germline ends. This CDR3 is 17 amino acids long. The germline CDR1 and CDR2 sequences are MNHEY and SVGEGT. CDR3 DNA: TGTGCCAGCAAACCCCCACAGGCGAACTCTGGGGCCAACGTCCTGACTTTC. This translates into CASKPPQANSGANVLTF.

The chain is built from TRBV20-1 and TRBJ2-5; the D gene is possibly TRBD2 (6 bases). This CDR3 comprises 16 residues. Germline V CDR1 and CDR2: DFQATT, SNEGSKA (reference sequence). V lost 0 bases, J lost 5 bases, and 19 bases lay in between. The CDR3, as DNA: TGCAGTGCTAGAGAGCCCCGGGGGAGCGTCGGTGAGACCCAGTACTTC. Translating gives CSAREPRGSVGETQYF.

The J gene is TRBJ2-1, the V gene TRBV15; 7 bases line up with TRBD2. Trimming at V came to 4 bases and at J to 1 base, leaving 7 bases not matched to a gene. The CDR3 is 16 residues long. In germline, CDR1 is LNHNV, CDR2 YYDKDF (reference sequence). The CDR3 spells CATSMFGGESYNEQFF. The CDR3 DNA reads as TGTGCCACCAGCATGTTTGGGGGGGAGTCCTACAATGAGCAGTTCTTC.

Regarding this clonotype: Its ends do not fully match the called genes, so a read error is possible. The genes are TRBV20-1 and TRBJ2-6; a weak D match, TRBD1 (6 bases). This CDR3 contains 16 residues. The germline V gene has CDR1 DFQATT and CDR2 SNEGSKA (reference sequence). The chain's CDR3 is CSAPGQFSSGANALTF. The CDR3 DNA follows: TGCAGTGCGCCTGGACAGTTCAGCTCTGGGGCCAACGCCCTGACTTTC.